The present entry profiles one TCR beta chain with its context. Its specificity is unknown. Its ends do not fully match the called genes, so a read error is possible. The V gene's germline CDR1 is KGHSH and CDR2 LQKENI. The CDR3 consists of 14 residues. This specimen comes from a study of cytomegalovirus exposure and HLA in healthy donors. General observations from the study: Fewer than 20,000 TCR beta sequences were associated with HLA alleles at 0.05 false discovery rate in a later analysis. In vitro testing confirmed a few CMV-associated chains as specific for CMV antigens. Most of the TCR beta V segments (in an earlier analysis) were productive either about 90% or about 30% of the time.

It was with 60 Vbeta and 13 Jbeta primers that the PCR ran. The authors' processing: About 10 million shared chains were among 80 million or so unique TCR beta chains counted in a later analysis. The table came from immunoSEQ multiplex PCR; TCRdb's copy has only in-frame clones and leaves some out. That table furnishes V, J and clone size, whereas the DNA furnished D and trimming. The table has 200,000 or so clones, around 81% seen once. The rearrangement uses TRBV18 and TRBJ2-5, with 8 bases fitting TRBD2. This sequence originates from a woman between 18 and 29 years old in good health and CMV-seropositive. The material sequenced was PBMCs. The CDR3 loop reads CASSSPAGGETQYF. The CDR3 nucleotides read TGTGCCAGCTCATCACCGGCGGGGGGAGAGACCCAGTACTTC.